The text below deals with one T cell receptor beta chain. TEMRA cells were enriched by FACS, and CD4+ and CD8+ T cells were negatively isolated. This sample stems from a study of CD8 T cells in Susac syndrome. RNA totalling about 0.45 to 1 ug underwent reverse transcription with random hexamers. Amplification of TCR beta CDR3 across 54 Vbeta and 13 Jbeta was performed with immunoSEQ multiplex PCR. TCRdb used MiXCR to reprocess the immunoSEQ multiplex PCR reads, holding one entry per CDR3 protein. The sample lists roughly 150,000 distinct CDR3 sequences; roughly 94% were seen once. The CDR3 covers 15 residues.

This receptor was taken from a human donor with multiple sclerosis. The gene calls are TRBV21-1 and TRBJ1-1; the table assigns TRBD1, which was not confirmed against the DNA. TRBV21-1 counts as a pseudogene. Sequenced: CD8+ T cells from PBMCs. CDR3 nucleotides: TGTGCCAGCAGCAAAGATGAACAGGGAAGGGCTGAAGCTTTCTTT. It specifies CASSKDEQGRAEAFF.